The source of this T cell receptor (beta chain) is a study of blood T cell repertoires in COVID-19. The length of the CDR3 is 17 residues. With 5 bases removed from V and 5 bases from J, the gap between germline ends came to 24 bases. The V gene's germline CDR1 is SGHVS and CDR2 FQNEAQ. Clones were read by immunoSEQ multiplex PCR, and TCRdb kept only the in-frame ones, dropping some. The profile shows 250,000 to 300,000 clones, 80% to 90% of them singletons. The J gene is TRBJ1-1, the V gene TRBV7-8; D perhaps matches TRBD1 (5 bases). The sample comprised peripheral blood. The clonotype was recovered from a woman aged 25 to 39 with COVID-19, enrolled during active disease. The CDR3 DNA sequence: TGTGCCAGCAGCCCGAGGAGGGGTTTAATCAGAGGTACTGAAGCTTTCTTT. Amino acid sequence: CASSPRRGLIRGTEAFF.